This paragraph reports one TCR beta chain. Its matching antigen is unknown. The method was immunoSEQ multiplex PCR; TCRdb's version includes in-frame clones alone and lacks a portion of them. This sample has about 110,000 clones, with approximately 95% found just once. This entry comes from a study of cytomegalovirus exposure and HLA in healthy donors. Study results and caveats: Reports described diagnosis of cytomegalovirus status by the classifier as highly specific and sensitive. That first-cohort TCR clusters tended to co-occur in the 90 to 150 validation repertoires was found in a later analysis. The study flagged approximately 180 TCR beta chains as cytomegalovirus-associated.

An approximately 120-subject validation cohort, separate from the roughly 670-subject first cohort, supplied the donors. Germline CDR1 LGHNA, CDR2 YSLEER. Trimming cost V 0 bases and J 8 bases; bases outside gene matches: 8. The CDR3 runs 16 residues. This chain uses TRBV4-3 with TRBJ1-4, with TRBD1 matching over 8 bases. Source material: PBMCs. The sequence was collected from a woman younger than 35 in good health and CMV-seronegative. Here the CDR3 DNA reads TGCGCCAGCAGCCAAGAAGTCAGGGGGCGCGAAGAAAAACTGTTTTTT. Amino acids: CASSQEVRGREEKLFF.